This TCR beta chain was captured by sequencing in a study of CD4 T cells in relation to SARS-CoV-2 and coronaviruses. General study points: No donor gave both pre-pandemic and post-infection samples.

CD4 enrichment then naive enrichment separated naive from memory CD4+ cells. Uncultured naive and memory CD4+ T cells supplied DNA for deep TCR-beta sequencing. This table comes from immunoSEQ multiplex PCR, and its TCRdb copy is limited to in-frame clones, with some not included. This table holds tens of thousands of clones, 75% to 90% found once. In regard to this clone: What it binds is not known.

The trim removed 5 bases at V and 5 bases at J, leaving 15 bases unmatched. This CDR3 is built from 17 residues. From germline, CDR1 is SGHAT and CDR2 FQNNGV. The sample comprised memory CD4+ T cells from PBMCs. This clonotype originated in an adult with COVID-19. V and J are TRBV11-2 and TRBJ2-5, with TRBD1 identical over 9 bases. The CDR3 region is CASSLKTGTGRRETQYF. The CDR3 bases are TGTGCCAGCAGCCTAAAGACCGGGACAGGGCGACGGGAGACCCAGTACTTC.